This T cell receptor beta chain was found in a study of cytomegalovirus exposure and HLA in healthy donors (dated by TCRdb to 2016 to 2017). Background on the whole study: An earlier analysis of some 600 of the donors reported approximately 260 Gb of sequence data and some 110 million unique TCR beta sequences obtained from roughly 180 million T cells. Using immunosequencing, the study profiled T cell repertoires from 550 to 750 subjects and related those repertoires to cytomegalovirus serostatus. Every repertoire in the discovery cohort had been generated on one and the same sequencing platform. The study combined high-throughput TCR immunosequencing, statistical association of individual TCRs with disease status, and machine learning to predict cytomegalovirus infection status. An early release covering over 500 HLA-typed donors comprised approximately 300 gigabases of sequencing data and around 85 million unique TCR sequences. A later genetic analysis used genome-wide SNP genotypes for about 60% of the roughly 670 donors, treating that subset as a discovery cohort. Donor age, sex, ethnicity and CMV serostatus were compiled together with the repertoire data. Along with the roughly 670-subject first cohort, a separate validation cohort of over a hundred different subjects was used. A later analysis re-examined previously published TCR beta repertoires from roughly 720 donors and added high-resolution HLA genotyping to investigate patterns of TCR occurrence. In the later analysis, no new phenotypic data were used to find candidate immune exposures; instead, reliance was placed on TCR beta sequences and their occurrence across donors. An earlier analysis of several hundred of the donors applied high-throughput TCR beta sequencing to assess whether each TCR beta V gene segment acted as functional or pseudogenic. A handful of DR-DQ haplotypes were handled as single units for association and clustering because linkage in the cohort was strong. Across approximately 400 genotyped donors of the cohort, an average of about 220,000 unique TCR beta nucleotide sequences per donor were sequenced, and roughly 17% of those sequences were non-productive. The number of typed donors differed by locus: 629-630 for A, B, C, DRB1 and DQB1; approximately 520 for DQA1; 606 for DPA1; and about 470 for DPB1. Of the approximately 400 genotyped donors, roughly 85% fell in the genetic ancestry cluster associated with self-reported Caucasian donors. The study aimed to test whether signatures of past pathogen exposure could be identified by cataloging public T cell receptors. HLA typing included class I and class II loci at four-digit resolution.

The germline V gene gives CDR1 as MNHEY and CDR2 as SVGAGI. Including cysteine and phenylalanine, the CDR3 has 14 amino acids. The sequence is cut down to CDR3 DNA, 42 bases in frame from base 1. Germline trimming: 2 bases from V, 8 bases from J; junction bases outside gene matches: 2. Points the paper makes about the study in general: The study gave a list of 150 to 200 TCR beta chains associated with cytomegalovirus. Some IMGT-functional V segments, including TRBV6-2 and TRBV6-3, could not be told apart with the 87-base-pair reads, so those segments were excluded. An earlier analysis of approximately 540 of the donors showed that most TCR beta V segments appeared in productive rearrangements either about 90% or about 30% of the time, which broadly matched IMGT annotations. At a false discovery rate of 0.05, a later analysis linked roughly 17,000 TCR beta sequences to specific HLA alleles. According to the authors, the approach could potentially be generalized to other disease states and immunological phenotypes. Strong co-occurrence of HLA alleles, especially DR and DQ, made assigning TCR associations to individual alleles difficult. A later genetic analysis associated a missense DCLRE1C variant with V-gene and J-gene trimming of TCR beta chains, and an independent cohort replicated the association. Compared with equally common non-associated chains, HLA-associated TCR beta chains in a later analysis were more clonally expanded and had lower generation probabilities. Because HLA typing was missing for some donors at each locus, association tests included only the typed subset. Immune exposure information for the cohort was limited to CMV serostatus. A few of the identified cytomegalovirus-associated TCR beta chains were confirmed in vitro to be specific for cytomegalovirus antigens. Linkage disequilibrium might explain the correlated functional status among segregating V segments, but an unknown experimental factor could not be ruled out. The earlier analysis of 587 of the donors excluded 15 to 20 rarely observed V segments, including chromosome 9 orphons, because counts were too low. The classifier was reported to diagnose cytomegalovirus status with high specificity and sensitivity in both the original cohort and the validation cohort. According to a later analysis, most CMV-associated TCR beta chains appeared to be HLA-restricted, and the HLA associations seemed to be driven largely by CMV exposure. Several of the top co-occurrence clusters appeared to be linked to parvovirus B19, influenza, CMV and Epstein-Barr virus, according to a later analysis. According to a later analysis, TCR association rates differed among HLA loci, with DRB1 alleles showing the most associated TCRs and HLA-C alleles showing the fewest. A later genetic analysis reported fewer N-insertions in productive TCRs among donors in an Asian-associated ancestry cluster than the roughly 670-donor mean. This cohort had only TCR beta chains sequenced, and the lack of alpha or paired-chain data limited which features could be detected. A further reported finding was that TCR beta sequences accurately predicted the HLA-A and HLA-B alleles for most subjects in the first cohort. A cluster of highly shared sequence variants was judged likely to be a technical artifact of the sequencing pipeline. Across donors, most TCR sequences were observed very rarely, whereas some public TCRs were present in many individuals. The presence/absence analyses assumed that sequencing depth was roughly uniform across donors, and that assumption may not be true.

The method behind the library was the immunoSEQ multiplex PCR assay. For the multiplex PCR, a mixture combining 60 forward primers for TCR Vbeta segments and 13 reverse primers for TCR Jbeta segments was used. The CDR3 region of rearranged TCR beta genes was amplified from genomic DNA with a multiplex PCR assay. The Illumina HiSeq System was used to sequence the amplified TCR beta libraries as 87-base-pair reads. The authors' analysis ran thus. In a later analysis, tens of millions of unique TCR beta chains were counted across the roughly 610 repertoires, and about 10 million of these chains were shared by at least two donors. Raw reads were error-corrected and collapsed into unique sequences with a nearest-neighbor algorithm that merged closely related sequences to remove PCR and sequencing errors. To assign V, D and J gene segments, CDR3 sequences were aligned to IMGT reference sequences. For a sequence to be retained, at least a six-nucleotide match to both a V gene segment and a J gene segment was required. A rearrangement counted as productive if the CDR3 had no stop codons and remained in frame with V and J, and every other rearrangement counted as non-productive. Following IMGT convention, CDR3 was defined as the stretch from the second conserved V-encoded cysteine to the conserved J-encoded phenylalanine. The earlier analysis of some 580 of the donors excluded any sequence lacking an unambiguous match to a single V gene segment. In an earlier analysis of some 590 of the donors, a V segment was called functional when productive rearrangements were above 56.7%, and segregating when the standard deviation between donors exceeded 5%. A statistical classification framework was built for diagnosing cytomegalovirus status from the catalog of TCR beta chain sequences. In a later analysis, TCR nucleotide sequences were compared against IMGT/GENE-DB human TR gene sequences so that V and J genes could be assigned. Using the TCRdist pipeline, a later analysis assigned CDR3 sequences along with most-parsimonious VDJ recombination scenarios. In a later analysis, each TCR beta chain was defined by its CDR3 amino acid sequence together with its V-gene family, and reads lacking a unique V-gene family were excluded. In a later analysis, 500 to 650 highly shared, low-generation-probability nucleotide sequences were removed to address suspected cross-contamination and a sequencing artifact. In a later analysis, a clonal expansion index for each public chain was calculated from normalized within-repertoire ranks of inferred template counts. Generation probabilities in a later analysis came from a VDJ recombination model fitted to out-of-frame rearrangements, and those results were checked against IGoR. In a later analysis, hypergeometric tests were used to score TCR-TCR, TCR-HLA and TCR-CMV co-occurrence, with a repertoire-size bias correction applied to TCR pairs. To estimate false discovery rates, a later analysis permuted the HLA or CMV assignments 20 times. A later analysis grouped co-occurring TCRs with DBSCAN, adding TCRdist sequence similarity when clustering within HLA-allele-positive subsets. Repertoires with fewer than 30,000 or more than 120,000 public chains were left out of co-occurrence clustering, as were about five repertoires with anomalous nucleotide sharing. In TCRdb, the immuneACCESS table is reduced to in-frame sequences with V and J assigned. These tables do not hold every clone; where another copy was compared, an unresolved V gene accounts for under half, and the others remain unexplained. V, J and clone size derive from that table, while D and trimming were established from the DNA sequence. This sample is represented by about 160,000 clones; about 85% of them were singletons. Of the sample, more than 1.5% falls within the top ten clones.

A word on this clone: Its antigen remains undetermined. Qualities for individual bases were not recorded, and no much larger clone is one base off.

The cohort consisted of hundreds of healthy bone marrow donors. At the time of sampling, all cohort members were nominally healthy, though unrecorded immune exposures were likely present. The donor was CMV seronegative and belonged to the group of 352 seronegative cohort members. A peripheral blood sample was provided by each donor, and peripheral blood mononuclear cells were used for TCR beta sequencing. The Qiagen DNeasy Blood Extraction Kit was used to extract genomic DNA from the blood cell samples. The sequenced sample was PBMCs. This receptor was identified in a young man in good health and CMV-seronegative. This receptor chain uses TRBV6-5 and TRBJ1-4; 10 of the junction bases match TRBD1. The DNA is TGTGCCAGCAGTTACAGGACAGGGGGGGAAAAACTGTTTTTT. It is translated as CASSYRTGGEKLFF.